The next 2 T cell receptor beta chains were all read from a single sample in a study of T cells in Graves' hyperthyroidism and ophthalmopathy. The source material, RNA transcripts, was used to amplify TCR beta CDR3 regions. HTBI primers were used for first-round RT-PCR of the TCR CDR3. Via MiXCR, TCRdb re-called the multiplex PCR reads, giving one row per CDR3 protein. The data contain 490,000 or so distinct CDR3 sequences, about 20% of them singletons. Source material: blood. The receptors shown here come from a man aged 35 to 55 with Graves' ophthalmopathy.

This chain connects TRBV9 to TRBJ2-1, with D perhaps TRBD1 (5 bases). V was cut by 2 bases and J by 5 bases, with 11 bases left in between. Germline CDR1 SGDLS, CDR2 YYNGEE. The CDR3 contains 14 residues. CDR3 sequence (DNA): TGTGCCAGCAGCGTCGGGCTAGGGGACAATGAGCAGTTCTTC. It is translated as CASSVGLGDNEQFF.

This clonotype was observed many times. The chain carries TRBV18 and TRBJ2-5; D is perhaps TRBD1 (5 bases). CDR1 is KGHSH and CDR2 is LQKENI in the germline V gene. The CDR3 runs to 15 residues. V gave up 1 base and J gave up 5 bases, with 14 bases separating them. The CDR3 region is CASSPRLIGAETQYF. CDR3 nucleotide sequence: TGTGCCAGCTCACCACGGCTGATTGGGGCTGAGACCCAGTACTTC.